This note documents a single T cell receptor beta chain sequence. The antigen this receptor binds is unknown. No per-base quality is available; no much larger clone lies one base away. TCR CDR3 regions were amplified from genomic DNA by multiplex PCR using the deep immunoSEQ assay. Extracted genomic DNA from each cell subset was distributed evenly across all wells of several immunoSEQ 96-well plates, and each plate was treated as a replicate. For sorted subsets, approximately 210 ng of genomic DNA, equivalent to some 30,000 T cell genomes, went into each replicate PCR. Purified libraries were quantified with a Qubit 3.0 fluorometer, sized on a Bioanalyzer 2100, and re-quantified with the KAPA Library Quantification kit. Every immunoSEQ 96-well plate was sequenced on a dedicated single-read 150-cycle Illumina NextSeq 550 flow cell. As for how the authors treated the data: Because only junctional sequences without quality scores were contained in the immunoSEQ output, filtering matching that applied to full-length reads could not be performed. Sequences were annotated with PyIR, a Python wrapper for IgBLAST v1.9, and V/J genes and CDR3 were assigned using IMGT germline references. Reads were filtered out if the reads had weak V/J assignments (E-value above 1e-6), no CDR3, stop codons, out-of-frame junctions, or ambiguous translated residues. V3J clonotypes were defined as sequences sharing an identical inferred V gene, J gene, and CDR3 amino acid sequence. The percentage overlap between two repertoires was calculated by dividing the number of shared unique clonotypes by the size of the smaller repertoire. Repertoire richness was assessed with RTK rarefaction, the Chao1 estimator, and Recon v2.1 estimates of unobserved clonotypes. Generation probabilities were computed with OLGA for all TCRbeta clonotypes obtained by the gDNA method from four donors. The source is immuneACCESS, and TCRdb retained only in-frame sequences with V and J called. Part of the clones is not carried over; for the studies checked, unresolved V genes explain less than half of this, and the remainder is unexplained. V and J calls and clone size are those listed in that table; D and trimming were worked out from the DNA. Here the sample has roughly 590,000 clones; 95% to 96% occur a single time. The top ten clonotypes cover about 0.11% of the sample.

This sample was included in a study of shared clonotypes between healthy human individuals (dated by TCRdb to 2018 to 2021). Background for the entire study: The cohort included a few men and a couple of women between 18 and 49 years of age. For each donor, CD4 naive and CD4 memory were each given three plates, CD8 naive was given two plates, and CD8 memory was given one plate. To estimate repertoire size and how much clonotype sharing occurs between individuals, the study deeply sequenced the blood TCR repertoires of about 5 healthy adults. Libraries were prepared and TCR repertoires were sequenced by different laboratories using diverse techniques, in order to increase sequencing depth and limit assay-specific biases. Leukapheresis yielded between about 0.94 and 10 billion PBMCs per donor. The paper as a whole reports these results and caveats: Clonotypes shared by all four sorted-subset donors showed higher generation probabilities than non-shared clonotypes. Even with the large sequencing depth, rarefaction of the sorted-subset datasets indicated that sequencing was incomplete. Sharing across four donors was observed for approximately 4.6% of naive CD4, around 3.5% of naive CD8, 2% to 2.5% of memory CD4, and roughly 0.4% of memory CD8 clonotypes. Pairwise subsampling led to the expectation that sequencing depth would affect the degree of clonotype sharing among donors. Because the study included a small number of donors, the genetic and exposure-history diversity represented was limited. Naive subsets generally had larger estimated clonotype richness than memory subsets did. Only blood was sampled, and tissue TCR repertoires likely differ from those in blood.

Spanning cysteine to phenylalanine, the CDR3 consists of 12 amino acids. The sequence is cut down to CDR3 DNA, 36 bases in frame from base 1. V was cut back by 6 bases and J by 12 bases, leaving a gap of 15 bases between them. The germline V gene sets CDR1 to SGHVS and CDR2 to FNYEAQ. CD8 naive samples were CD45RO-negative cells positively selected for CCR7, giving a CD45RA+CCR7+ population that excluded TemRA cells. Healthy HIV-negative adults with no recently reported acute infections or vaccinations were included as donors. Every donor was a Caucasian adult living in Nashville, Tennessee, USA. Blood was collected by leukapheresis, and PBMCs were isolated by Ficoll-Histopaque density gradient centrifugation and then cryopreserved in liquid nitrogen vapor phase. Purity and quantity of every magnetically sorted T cell population were checked by analytical flow cytometry. From each sorted fraction, genomic DNA was isolated and quantified by UV absorbance on a Nanodrop 2000c.

Material: naive CD8+ T cells sorted from blood. What this sample's cell subset or site label stands for: CD45RA+CCR7+. The TCR originated in a woman in her twenties or thirties in good health. This chain is built from TRBV7-6 and TRBJ2-1; the D gene is perhaps TRBD2, on 6 matching bases. DNA sequence: TGTGCCAGCAGTCTTTCGGGGGTTGTGCAGTTCTTC. It is translated as CASSLSGVVQFF.